The next 20 T cell receptor beta chains were all read from a single sample in a study of blood T cells in healthy people across ages. Sample-barcoded 5' priming and a J-beta primer mix drove a second PCR of roughly 6 to 12 cycles. One entry per CDR3 protein, called by TCRdb with MiXCR from the 5' RACE reads. The sample includes fewer than 950,000 distinct CDR3 sequences, about 36% of them seen just once. The sequencing input was blood. The source is a man younger than 35 in good health.

The table lists this clonotype with many counts. This chain uses TRBV12-3 or TRBV12-4 with TRBJ2-3; unclear D gene. This CDR3 has 14 amino acids. Trimming left V 3 bases short and J 0 bases short, with 7 bases between. The chain's CDR3 is CASSFPMSTDTQYF. CDR3 nucleotide sequence: TGTGCCAGCAGTTTCCCAATGAGCACAGATACGCAGTATTTT.

This clonotype has more than one count but fewer than ten. The chain joins TRBV7-9 to TRBJ2-2, with D possibly TRBD2 on 5 matching bases. Trimming pared 0 bases from V and 4 bases from J, leaving 9 bases between. Germline lookup yields CDR1 SEHNR and CDR2 FQNEAQ (reference sequence). The CDR3 length is 15 residues. The CDR3 DNA reads TGTGCCAGCAGCTTAGCACGGGGAATCACCGGGGAGCTGTTTTTT. Translated: CASSLARGITGELFF.

J is TRBJ1-5 and V is TRBV5-5; D not resolved. Germline CDR1 reads SGHKS; CDR2 reads YYEKEE (reference sequence). V was pared by 3 bases and J by 5 bases, with 15 bases between. The CDR3 totals 15 residues. The DNA for the CDR3 is TGTGCCAGCAGCTCCGGCCTCGGTCTTTATCAGCCCCAGCATTTT. Its translation: CASSSGLGLYQPQHF.

The chain uses TRBV6-5 and TRBJ1-1, with no clear D. The CDR3 has 13 residues. Germline loops: CDR1 MNHEY, CDR2 SVGAGI. Trimming took off 6 bases at V and 3 bases at J, with 11 bases between the two ends. CDR3 in amino acids: CASRPQADTEAFF. In DNA, the CDR3 is TGTGCCAGCAGACCCCAGGCGGACACTGAAGCTTTCTTT.

This clonotype has only a few counts. This chain links TRBV13 with TRBJ2-1; TRBD2 agrees at 9 bases. V dropped 7 bases and J dropped 9; count of bases not matched to a gene: 13. The germline CDR1 and CDR2 sequences are PRHDT and FYEKMQ (reference sequence). The CDR3 loop spans 15 amino acids. The CDR3 nucleotides read TGTGCCAGCACCCTTAGCGGGAGAGGTGGTGGTGAGCAGTTCTTC. Its protein product is CASTLSGRGGGEQFF.

The V call is TRBV4-2, the J call TRBJ1-2; perhaps TRBD1 as D (6 bases). The CDR3 is 19 amino acids. The V and J ends lost 4 bases and 3 bases respectively, with 27 bases between them. Germline V gene data show CDR1 as LGHNA and CDR2 as YNFKEQ. CDR3 sequence: CASSPTNKPGHPTDYGYTF. The DNA of the CDR3 is TGTGCCAGCAGCCCCACCAACAAACCGGGACATCCTACCGACTATGGCTACACCTTC.

The rearrangement joins TRBV5-1 to TRBJ1-5; D perhaps matches TRBD1 (5 bases). In germline, CDR1 is SGHRS, CDR2 YFSETQ. This CDR3 contains 14 residues. The V and J ends lost 0 bases and 6 bases respectively, with 10 bases between them. DNA of the CDR3: TGCGCCAGCAGCTTGGATGGGGCGGGTCAGCCCCAGCATTTT. This gives the protein CASSLDGAGQPQHF.

This clonotype was counted many times. As DNA, the CDR3 is TGTGCCAGCAGCCGGGGGTCCACTGGCTACACCTTC. It codes for CASSRGSTGYTF. The J gene is TRBJ1-2, the V gene TRBV2; D is perhaps TRBD1 (5 bases). CDR1 and CDR2 (germline): SNHLY, FYNNEI. The length of the CDR3 is 12 residues. The V gene lost 6 bases and the J gene lost 7 bases, with 12 bases spanning the gap.

The genes are TRBV15 and TRBJ1-5, with D perhaps being TRBD1 or TRBD2 (6 bases each). The DNA end is more similar to TRBJ2-3, so the J call may be wrong. The CDR3 is 15 residues long. The V gene's germline CDR1 is LNHNV and CDR2 YYDKDF (reference sequence). The CDR3 DNA reads TGTGCCACCAGCAGAGATAGGGGGGTCAATCAGCCCCAGTATTTT. Translating gives CATSRDRGVNQPQYF.

CDR3 sequence (DNA): TGTGCCAGCAGTTCGTCTTTGAACCACGAGCAGTACTTC. It encodes CASSSSLNHEQYF. The rearrangement links TRBV6-2 or TRBV6-3 to TRBJ2-7; D is ambiguous. Germline lookup yields CDR1 MNHEY and CDR2 SVGEGT. The CDR3 extends over 13 amino acids. Trimming took 4 bases from V and 5 from J, leaving 12 bases between them.

The chain carries TRBV6-1 and TRBJ1-1, with 10 nucleotides matching TRBD1. This CDR3 spans 14 amino acids. V trimming: 7 bases; J trimming: 4 bases; junction bases outside the gene matches: 6. The germline gives CDR1 MNHNS, CDR2 SASEGT. CDR3 DNA: TGTGCCAGCACCGGGACAGGGGCAGGCACTGAAGCTTTCTTT. Translated: CASTGTGAGTEAFF.

This chain joins TRBV7-3 and TRBJ2-1; 8 nucleotides line up with TRBD1. The V gene end was trimmed by 5 bases and the J gene end by 5 bases; junction bases not matched to a gene: 5. The V gene's germline CDR1 is SGHTA and CDR2 FQGTGA. This CDR3 is built from 14 residues. For the CDR3, the DNA is TGTGCCAGCAGCCGGACAGGGCAAGACAATGAGCAGTTCTTC. This encodes CASSRTGQDNEQFF.

In this sample, this clonotype turned up a few times. The chain couples TRBV2 to TRBJ1-2, with 11 nucleotides matching TRBD1. The CDR3 extends over 16 amino acids. Germline assignment: CDR1 SNHLY and CDR2 FYNNEI. Germline trimming cut 2 bases from V and 6 bases from J; bases unmatched to any gene: 8. CDR3 amino acids: CASSEKTRGQGDGYTF. CDR3 nucleotides: TGTGCCAGCAGTGAAAAAACTAGGGGACAGGGGGATGGCTACACCTTC.

Note on this clonotype: Since a much larger clone is just one base distant, this may be a read error. The chain has TRBV29-1 and TRBJ2-5, with a possible D match to TRBD1 (6 bases). This CDR3 comprises 15 residues. Deletions cut 0 bases from V and 11 bases from J, with 22 bases between. Germline lookup yields CDR1 SQVTM and CDR2 ANQGSEA. CDR3 in DNA: TGCAGCGTTGAAGACGACAGGCCGACCTACAATGAGCAGTACTTC. Amino acid sequence: CSVEDDRPTYNEQYF. Supplemented by reference TRBV29-1 and TRBJ2-5, the full variable domain reads SAVISQKPSRDICQRGTSLTIQCQVDSQVTMMFWYRQQPGQSLTLIATANQGSEATYESGFVIDKFPISRPNLTFSTLTVSNMSPEDSSIYLCSVEDDRPTYNEQYFGPGTRLLVL.

The chain combines TRBV14 with TRBJ2-2, with 9 bases identical to TRBD2. The CDR3 contains 15 residues. Germline lookup yields CDR1 SGHDN and CDR2 FVKESK. Trimming at V came to 4 bases and at J to 3 bases, leaving 3 bases not matched to a gene. This CDR3 reads CASSLIAGDTGELFF. In nucleotides, the CDR3 is TGTGCCAGCAGCCTCATAGCGGGGGACACCGGGGAGCTGTTTTTT. The full variable domain, in which reference TRBV14 and TRBJ2-2 provide the parts outside the CDR3, is EAGVTQFPSHSVIEKGQTVTLRCDPISGHDNLYWYRRVMGKEIKFLLHFVKESKQDESGMPNNRFLAERTGGTYSTLKVQPAELEDSGVYFCASSLIAGDTGELFFGEGSRLTVL.

This clonotype was counted ten times or more. V gene TRBV20-1 combines with J gene TRBJ2-3, with a possible D match to TRBD1 (5 bases). Germline V gene lookup returns CDR1 DFQATT and CDR2 SNEGSKA (reference sequence). V was pared by 5 bases and J by 6 bases, with 21 bases between. The CDR3 consists of 15 residues. CDR3 bases: TGCAGTGCTCCAAAGCAGGGCGGCCCCGGCGATACGCAGTATTTT. Translated, it gives CSAPKQGGPGDTQYF.

This chain links TRBV5-6 with TRBJ1-5; D may be TRBD1 (6 bases). CDR3 size: 16 residues. Germline V gene data show CDR1 as SGHDT and CDR2 as YYEEEE. V dropped 1 base and J dropped 2 bases, with 13 bases sitting between them. In DNA, the CDR3 is TGTGCCAGCAGCTTGAACGGGGGGCGCGGCAATCAGCCCCAGCATTTT. Encoded protein: CASSLNGGRGNQPQHF. The complete variable domain, with remaining parts taken from reference TRBV5-6 and TRBJ1-5, reads DAGVTQSPTHLIKTRGQQVTLRCSPKSGHDTVSWYQQALGQGPQFIFQYYEEEERQRGNFPDRFSGHQFPNYSSELNVNALLLGDSALYLCASSLNGGRGNQPQHFGDGTRLSIL.

The rearrangement joins TRBV4-2 to TRBJ2-1, with 8 bases fitting TRBD1. The CDR3 extends over 17 amino acids. With 1 base clipped from V and 4 bases from J, the junction kept 9 bases outside the gene matches. Germline lookup yields CDR1 LGHNA and CDR2 YNFKEQ. CDR3 sequence reads: CASSQGPGQVRYNEQFF. DNA of the CDR3: TGTGCCAGCAGCCAAGGCCCGGGACAGGTCAGATACAATGAGCAGTTCTTC.

This rearrangement joins TRBV12-3 or TRBV12-4 to TRBJ2-1; 7 bases agree with TRBD1. V shed 10 bases and J 7 bases; nucleotides not matched to a gene: 10. There are 13 residues in the CDR3. The CDR3 here is CATDRDSRNEQFF. The CDR3 coding sequence is TGTGCCACGGACCGGGACAGCCGAAATGAGCAGTTCTTC.

The chain combines TRBV20-1 with TRBJ1-4, with 8 bases fitting TRBD1. Per germline, CDR1 DFQATT and CDR2 SNEGSKA (reference sequence). The CDR3 consists of 14 residues. Trimming at V came to 6 bases and at J to 6 bases, leaving 9 bases not matched to a gene. The CDR3 DNA sequence: TGCAGTGCCCTTGACAGGGGAGGGGATGAAAAACTGTTTTTT. It translates to CSALDRGGDEKLFF.